Following are 30 T cell receptor beta chains from one sample sequenced in a study of shared clonotypes between healthy human individuals. Profiling relied on immunoSEQ multiplex PCR, and the TCRdb table lists in-frame clones only, not all of them. The data show millions of clones, with 93% seen just once and under 0.45% held by the top ten. What was sequenced was naive CD4+ T cells from PBMCs. Subset: CD45RA+ positively selected. Receptor source: a man between 18 and 35 years old in good health. Some clones in this sample may be carry-over from other donors' samples.

This chain uses TRBV5-1 with TRBJ1-4; TRBD1 is a possible D gene (6 bases). The germline V gene encodes CDR1 SGHRS and CDR2 YFSETQ. This CDR3 is 15 amino acids long. With 6 bases removed from V and 2 bases from J, the gap between germline ends came to 14 bases. CDR3: CASKRQDGTNEKLFF. The CDR3, as DNA: TGCGCCAGCAAACGACAGGACGGCACTAATGAAAAACTGTTTTTT.

V usage is TRBV18 and J usage is TRBJ2-3, with 9 bases matching TRBD2. Losses at the gene ends were 5 bases for V and 1 base for J; bases not matched to a gene: 7. From germline, CDR1 is KGHSH and CDR2 LQKENI. CDR3 length: 16 amino acids. CDR3 DNA: TGTGCCAGCTCAGCCCCGACTAGCGGAGGCACAGATACGCAGTATTTT. Translating gives CASSAPTSGGTDTQYF.

The chain joins TRBV5-1 to TRBJ1-1; D gene ambiguous. V lost 0 bases, J lost 5 bases, and 8 bases lay in between. The CDR3 contains 13 residues. The V gene's germline CDR1 is SGHRS and CDR2 YFSETQ. The CDR3 spells CASSLAVATEAFF. CDR3 DNA: TGCGCCAGCAGCTTGGCCGTAGCGACTGAAGCTTTCTTT.

The chain combines TRBV15 with TRBJ2-7, with 10 bases that match TRBD1. The CDR3 runs to 15 residues. Per the germline V gene, CDR1 is LNHNV and CDR2 is YYDKDF (reference sequence). V shed 0 bases, J shed 9 bases, and the junction held 8 bases outside the gene matches. The CDR3 loop is CATSREIGDRGLQYF. The CDR3 coding sequence is TGTGCCACCAGCAGAGAAATTGGGGACAGGGGATTGCAGTACTTC. Full variable domain (outside the CDR3, taken from reference TRBV15 and TRBJ2-7): DAMVIQNPRYQVTQFGKPVTLSCSQTLNHNVMYWYQQKSSQAPKLLFHYYDKDFNNEADTPDNFQSRRPNTSFCFLDIRSPGLGDTAMYLCATSREIGDRGLQYFGPGTRLTVT.

The rearrangement uses TRBV27 and TRBJ1-2; D gene unclear. V lost 2 bases and J lost 4, with 14 bases in between. CDR3 size: 15 residues. CDR1 and CDR2 (germline): MNHEY, SMNVEV (reference sequence). The CDR3 DNA follows: TGTGCCAGCAGTTTAAAGCGTTCCATTCCCTATGGCTACACCTTC. Its protein product is CASSLKRSIPYGYTF.

CDR3 sequence: CASRPGGGHQPQHF. CDR3 coding DNA: TGTGCCAGCAGACCCGGTGGGGGCCATCAGCCCCAGCATTTT. The chain links TRBV28 to TRBJ1-5; TRBD1 might be the D (6 bases). V shed 6 bases and J shed 5 bases, with 14 bases lying between them. The CDR3 is 14 residues long. The germline CDR1 and CDR2 sequences are MDHEN and SYDVKM.

This chain connects TRBV7-9 to TRBJ1-5; D is unresolved. The CDR3 is 13 amino acids. V was trimmed by 1 base and J by 5 bases, leaving 6 bases between them. Per the germline V gene, CDR1 is SEHNR and CDR2 is FQNEAQ (reference sequence). CDR3: CASSLDSDQPQHF. For the CDR3, the DNA is TGTGCCAGCAGCTTAGACAGCGATCAGCCCCAGCATTTT.

Of note for this clone: A read error may produce the germline difference seen at one junction end. The chain combines TRBV5-6 with TRBJ2-5; a weak D match, TRBD2 (6 bases). This CDR3 region has 10 residues. Germline V gene lookup returns CDR1 SGHDT and CDR2 YYEEEE. CDR3 residues: CASSGGVSNF. CDR3 coding DNA: TGTGCCAGCAGCGGCGGGGTCTCGAACTTC.

For this clone: The same CDR3 is also encoded by other DNA sequences in this sample. The chain joins TRBV28 to TRBJ2-3; D is ambiguous. The CDR3 is 12 amino acids. V was trimmed by 1 base and J by 4 bases, leaving 3 bases between them. CDR1 is MDHEN, CDR2 SYDVKM, per germline. CDR3 sequence: CASSLYSDTQYF. The CDR3 bases are TGTGCCAGCAGTTTATATTCAGATACGCAGTATTTT.

This clone was counted only a few times. CDR3 region: CASSPGAGGLGTEAFF. CDR3 bases: TGTGCCAGCAGCCCCGGGGCAGGGGGTTTAGGGACTGAAGCTTTCTTT. The rearrangement uses TRBV5-5 and TRBJ1-1; TRBD1 matches at 7 bases. This CDR3 has 16 amino acids. With V trimmed by 4 bases and J by 5 bases, 14 bases remained unmatched. Germline V gene lookup returns CDR1 SGHKS and CDR2 YYEKEE (reference sequence).

The chain combines TRBV29-1 with TRBJ2-2; D is ambiguous. The germline V gene has CDR1 SQVTM and CDR2 ANQGSEA. Trimming stripped 3 bases from V and 1 base from J, with 6 bases between. The CDR3 covers 13 residues. CDR3 nucleotides: TGCAGCGTTGACTACAAGAACACCGGGGAGCTGTTTTTT. Amino acid sequence: CSVDYKNTGELFF.

Only one count was recorded for this clone. In nucleotides, the CDR3 is TGTGCCAGCAGTTTATTACCGGGACTAGCGGGAGTTCGGGGCGGGGAGCTGTTTTTT. Translation gives CASSLLPGLAGVRGGELFF. This chain connects TRBV28 to TRBJ2-2; 14 bases are shared with TRBD2. Germline values: CDR1 MDHEN, CDR2 SYDVKM. Trimming took 1 base from V and 7 from J; bases not matched to a gene: 11. The CDR3 sequence is 19 residues long.

The V and J genes are TRBV29-1 and TRBJ1-2, with D perhaps TRBD1 (6 bases). Germline V CDR1 and CDR2: SQVTM, ANQGSEA. V was shortened by 4 bases and J by 9 bases, with 15 bases between the two germline ends. This CDR3 region has 12 residues. The CDR3 DNA follows: TGCAGCGTTGGTGGGACATCCATAAGCTACACCTTC. It yields the protein CSVGGTSISYTF.

This sequence joins TRBV11-2 and TRBJ2-7, with D perhaps assigned TRBD1 or TRBD2 (6 bases each). This CDR3 comprises 19 residues. The V gene lost 2 bases and the J gene lost 2 bases, with 25 bases spanning the gap. Germline-derived CDR1 and CDR2 are SGHAT and FQNNGV. In DNA, the CDR3 is TGTGCCAGCAGCTTAATACCCCCTCCTAGCGACCGGGGGCCCTACGAGCAGTACTTC. Translation: CASSLIPPPSDRGPYEQYF.

This sequence joins TRBV11-2 and TRBJ1-1, with D maybe TRBD1 (5 bases). The CDR3 loop spans 13 amino acids. Germline loops: CDR1 SGHAT, CDR2 FQNNGV. With 5 bases removed from V and 7 bases from J, the gap between germline ends came to 14 bases. The CDR3 bases are TGTGCCAGCAGCCAACAGGTGATGGGTGAAGCTTTCTTT. Its protein product is CASSQQVMGEAFF.

The genes are TRBV4-1 and TRBJ2-3; 8 nucleotides match TRBD1. The CDR3 is 18 amino acids. Per the germline V gene, CDR1 is MGHRA and CDR2 is YSYEKL. The V segment lost 2 bases and the J segment 0 bases; nucleotides outside the gene matches: 10. For the CDR3, the DNA is TGCGCCAGCAGCCAACTTTCGGGACAGGCGACTAGCACAGATACGCAGTATTTT. It specifies CASSQLSGQATSTDTQYF.

J is TRBJ2-5 and V is TRBV5-4; D gene uncertain. Germline V CDR1 and CDR2: SGHNT, YYREEE (reference sequence). This CDR3 is built from 15 residues. Trimming left V 4 bases short and J 1 base short, with 14 bases between. The CDR3 sequence is CASSLQSVGQETQYF. CDR3 coding DNA: TGTGCCAGCAGCCTACAATCCGTCGGCCAAGAGACCCAGTACTTC. The variable domain in full, with the rest retrieved from reference TRBV5-4 and TRBJ2-5, is ETGVTQSPTHLIKTRGQQVTLRCSSQSGHNTVSWYQQALGQGPQFIFQYYREEENGRGNFPPRFSGLQFPNYSSELNVNALELDDSALYLCASSLQSVGQETQYFGPGTRLLVL.

J is TRBJ2-7 and V is TRBV4-1; 10 bases are a match to TRBD1. The CDR3 length is 17 residues. Germline V gene data show CDR1 as MGHRA and CDR2 as YSYEKL. Unmatched junction bases numbered 9, after V lost 1 base and J lost 3 bases. CDR3 sequence reads: CASSQVPPGQGLYEQYF. CDR3 bases: TGCGCCAGCAGCCAAGTCCCCCCGGGACAGGGGCTCTACGAGCAGTACTTC.

This clone was counted a single time. The sample has other DNA sequences that encode this CDR3 too. The V gene is TRBV7-8, the J gene TRBJ1-5; D remains ambiguous. Germline CDR1 SGHVS, CDR2 FQNEAQ. V was shortened by 1 base and J by 4 bases, with 8 bases between the two germline ends. CDR3 length: 14 residues. Here the CDR3 reads CASSLESRNQPQHF. The CDR3 coding sequence is TGTGCCAGCAGCTTAGAATCCAGAAATCAGCCCCAGCATTTT.

The V gene is TRBV6-6, the J gene TRBJ2-7; D unclear. V was cut by 8 bases and J by 0 bases, with 14 bases left in between. The CDR3 runs to 14 residues. The germline V gene has CDR1 MNHNY and CDR2 SVGAGI (reference sequence). CDR3 DNA: TGTGCCAGCCGGGCCGCGATCTCCTCCTACGAGCAGTACTTC. This sequence encodes CASRAAISSYEQYF.

This chain uses TRBV5-1 with TRBJ2-7; 12 nucleotides align to TRBD2. The CDR3 sequence is 15 residues long. V dropped 4 bases and J dropped 6; count of bases not matched to a gene: 8. Germline CDR1 is SGHRS and CDR2 is YFSETQ. CDR3 nucleotides: TGCGCCAGCAGCCAGCTAGCGGGAGGGTCTGTCGAGCAGTACTTC. Translated, it gives CASSQLAGGSVEQYF.

The J gene is TRBJ2-1, the V gene TRBV28; D gene uncertain. CDR3 length equals 12 residues. Germline V gene data show CDR1 as MDHEN and CDR2 as SYDVKM. Trimming took 6 bases from V and 10 from J, leaving 13 bases between them. This CDR3 is CASSSPEVEQFF. In nucleotides, the CDR3 is TGTGCCAGCAGCTCCCCCGAGGTAGAGCAGTTCTTC.

The V call is TRBV5-4, the J call TRBJ1-4; D not resolved. Looked up from germline, CDR1 is SGHNT and CDR2 is YYREEE (reference sequence). Trimming left V 4 bases short and J 5 bases short, with 9 bases between. The CDR3 runs 13 residues. The CDR3, as DNA: TGTGCCAGCAGCACCCATGGCAATGAAAAACTGTTTTTT. Amino acids: CASSTHGNEKLFF.

This chain joins TRBV6-1 and TRBJ1-1; no firm D call. Trimming removed 6 bases at V and 2 bases at J, with 4 bases between. The germline gives CDR1 MNHNS, CDR2 SASEGT. The CDR3 has 11 residues. The DNA of the CDR3 is TGTGCCAGCAGAATTAACACTGAAGCTTTCTTT. Translation gives CASRINTEAFF.

The V call is TRBV28, the J call TRBJ2-7, with 11 bases that match TRBD2. The CDR3 consists of 15 residues. Looked up from germline, CDR1 is MDHEN and CDR2 is SYDVKM. V lost 7 bases, J lost 7 bases, and 12 bases stayed unmatched. DNA for the CDR3: TGTGCCAGCAACTGGGGACTAGCGGATCCCCTTGAGCAGTACTTC. Residues: CASNWGLADPLEQYF.

The chain carries TRBV28 and TRBJ1-4; D not resolved. The CDR3 has 14 amino acids. CDR1 and CDR2 (germline): MDHEN, SYDVKM. V lost 8 bases and J 7 bases, leaving 17 bases between the germline ends. CDR3 residues: CASQQSGSPEKLFF. The CDR3 coding sequence is TGTGCCAGCCAACAGTCTGGGTCTCCTGAAAAACTGTTTTTT.

In this sample, this clone turned up once. The CDR3 sequence: CASSQGLVPGYTF. The CDR3 DNA sequence: TGTGCCAGCAGCCAAGGTCTGGTTCCAGGCTACACCTTC. This chain joins TRBV14 and TRBJ1-2; no clear D gene. The germline V gene has CDR1 SGHDN and CDR2 FVKESK. The CDR3 is 13 amino acids. V lost 1 base and J 8 bases, leaving 11 bases between the germline ends.

The chain combines TRBV7-3 with TRBJ2-7; 8 nucleotides match TRBD1. Germline CDR1 reads SGHTA; CDR2 reads FQGTGA. The length of the CDR3 is 15 residues. The ends lost 2 bases at V and 7 bases at J; junction bases unmatched: 10. The CDR3 region is CASSLWGQAWSEQYF. As DNA, the CDR3 is TGTGCCAGCAGCTTATGGGGACAGGCCTGGAGTGAGCAGTACTTC.

The gene calls are TRBV6-5 and TRBJ2-1; no reliable D call. CDR1 and CDR2 (germline): MNHEY, SVGAGI. There are 13 residues in the CDR3. The V gene lost 1 base and the J gene lost 8 bases, with 9 bases spanning the gap. The CDR3 region is CASSYLDGDEQFF. CDR3 bases: TGTGCCAGCAGTTACTTGGACGGCGATGAGCAGTTCTTC.

V and J are TRBV30 and TRBJ2-3, with D unclear. This CDR3 has 12 residues. The germline V gene encodes CDR1 GTSNPN and CDR2 SVGIG (reference sequence). V was shortened by 2 bases and J by 8 bases, with 11 bases between the two germline ends. The CDR3 region has the DNA TGTGCCTGGAGTTCCAGCCTCGGTACGCAGTATTTT. Protein: CAWSSSLGTQYF. Using reference TRBV30 and TRBJ2-3 for the parts outside the CDR3, the full variable domain is SQTIHQWPATLVQPVGSPLSLECTVEGTSNPNLYWYRQAAGRGLQLLFYSVGIGQISSEVPQNLSASRPQDRQFILSSKKLLLSDSGFYLCAWSSSLGTQYFGPGTRLTVL.